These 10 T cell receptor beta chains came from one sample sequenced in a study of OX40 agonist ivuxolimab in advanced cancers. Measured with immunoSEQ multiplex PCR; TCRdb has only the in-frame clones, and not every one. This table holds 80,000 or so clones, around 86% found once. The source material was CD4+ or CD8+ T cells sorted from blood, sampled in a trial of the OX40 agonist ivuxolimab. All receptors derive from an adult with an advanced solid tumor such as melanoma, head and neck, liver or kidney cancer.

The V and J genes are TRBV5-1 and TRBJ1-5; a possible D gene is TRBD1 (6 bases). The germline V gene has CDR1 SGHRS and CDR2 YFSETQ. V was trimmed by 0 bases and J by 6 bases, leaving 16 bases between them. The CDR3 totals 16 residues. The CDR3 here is CASSLGATGGGQPQHF. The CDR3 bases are TGCGCCAGCAGCTTGGGGGCGACAGGAGGGGGTCAGCCCCAGCATTTT.

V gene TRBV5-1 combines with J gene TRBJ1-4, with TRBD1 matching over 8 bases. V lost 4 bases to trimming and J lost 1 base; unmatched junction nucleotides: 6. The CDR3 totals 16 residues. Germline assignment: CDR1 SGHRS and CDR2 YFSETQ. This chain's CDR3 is CASSPGQGGTNEKLFF. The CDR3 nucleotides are TGCGCCAGCAGCCCTGGACAGGGCGGAACTAATGAAAAACTGTTTTTT.

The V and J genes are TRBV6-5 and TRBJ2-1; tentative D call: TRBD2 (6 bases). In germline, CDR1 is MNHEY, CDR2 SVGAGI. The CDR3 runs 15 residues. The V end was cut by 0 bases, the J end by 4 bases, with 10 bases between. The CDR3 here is CASSYSAGTYNEQFF. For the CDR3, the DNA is TGTGCCAGCAGTTACTCCGCCGGGACTTACAATGAGCAGTTCTTC.

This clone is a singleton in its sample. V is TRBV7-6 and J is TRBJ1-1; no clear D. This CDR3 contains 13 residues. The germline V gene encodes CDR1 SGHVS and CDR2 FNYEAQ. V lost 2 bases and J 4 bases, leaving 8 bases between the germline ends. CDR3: CASSLLKGTEAFF. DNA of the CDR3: TGTGCCAGCAGCTTACTGAAGGGCACTGAAGCTTTCTTT.

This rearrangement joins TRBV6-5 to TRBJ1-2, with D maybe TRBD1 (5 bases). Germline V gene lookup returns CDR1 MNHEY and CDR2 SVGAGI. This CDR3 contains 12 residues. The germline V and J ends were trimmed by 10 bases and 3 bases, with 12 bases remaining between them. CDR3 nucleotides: TGTGCCACCAAGGGGAATTACTATGGCTACACCTTC. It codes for CATKGNYYGYTF.

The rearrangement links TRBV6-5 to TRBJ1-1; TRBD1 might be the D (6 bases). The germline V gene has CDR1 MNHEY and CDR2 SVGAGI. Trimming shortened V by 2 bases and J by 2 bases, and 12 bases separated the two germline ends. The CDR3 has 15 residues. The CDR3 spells CASSYRGGTNTEAFF. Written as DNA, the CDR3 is TGTGCCAGCAGTTACAGAGGGGGGACTAACACTGAAGCTTTCTTT.

CDR3 nucleotide sequence: TGCAGTGCTATCAGGGTCTACGAGCAGTACTTC. Protein product: CSAIRVYEQYF. The V call is TRBV20-1, the J call TRBJ2-7; TRBD1 is a possible D gene (5 bases). The V and J ends lost 4 bases and 3 bases respectively, with 7 bases between them. The CDR3 runs to 11 residues. The V gene's germline CDR1 is DFQATT and CDR2 SNEGSKA (reference sequence).

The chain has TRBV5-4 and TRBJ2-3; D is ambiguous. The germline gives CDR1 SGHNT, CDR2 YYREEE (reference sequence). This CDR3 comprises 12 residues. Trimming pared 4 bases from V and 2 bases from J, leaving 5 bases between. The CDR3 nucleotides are TGTGCCAGCAGCAGGACCACAGATACGCAGTATTTT. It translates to CASSRTTDTQYF.

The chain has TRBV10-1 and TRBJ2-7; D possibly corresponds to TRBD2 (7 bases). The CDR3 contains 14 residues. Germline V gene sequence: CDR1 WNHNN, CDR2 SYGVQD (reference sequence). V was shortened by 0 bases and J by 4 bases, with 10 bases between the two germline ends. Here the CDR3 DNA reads TGCGCCAGCAGTGAGTCAGGGGGGGCGTACGAGCAGTACTTC. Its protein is CASSESGGAYEQYF.

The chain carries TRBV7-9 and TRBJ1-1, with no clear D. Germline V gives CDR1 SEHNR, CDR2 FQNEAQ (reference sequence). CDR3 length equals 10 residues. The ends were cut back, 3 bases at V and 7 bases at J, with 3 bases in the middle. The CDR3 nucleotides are TGTGCCAGCAGCTTCGGTGAAGCTTTCTTT. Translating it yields CASSFGEAFF.